This is a list of T cell receptor beta chains from one sample in a study of cytomegalovirus exposure and HLA in healthy donors. Sequenced by immunoSEQ multiplex PCR; TCRdb stores in-frame clones only, minus some. The top ten hold approximately 3.1% of the sample, which has about 170,000 clones, roughly 70% seen once. The sequencing sample was made of PBMCs. These TCRs come from a woman aged 45-60 years in good health and CMV-seropositive. Each CDR3 is given without its conserved first and last residue. Size values are once, few and many counts, or a class for expanded clones, and some rows have none.

len,v_gene,abundance,CDR3aa
12,TRBV19,few,ASRTGGLGEKLF
13,TRBV7-2,NA,ASSLGTSGIYEQY
12,TRBV6-1,NA,ASSEGGGYTKQY
11,TRBV7-3,NA,ASSLGTDYGYT
12,TRBV29-1,NA,SVGRGESNYGYT
11,TRBV6-1,NA,ASSDAGAVGYT
13,TRBV5-1,NA,ASSLSSGTEREQY
12,TRBV6-6,NA,ASSPSGGAFEQY
11,TRBV10-3,once,ALSRDREEEQY
13,TRBV2,NA,ASSEAGQGYSPLH
16,TRBV9,NA,ASSVVPSGEDIQNTQY
12,TRBV10-3,NA,AIPGQGGPGELF
14,TRBV5-1,NA,ASSGGDDRYNTEAF
11,TRBV5-1,few,ASSLAGFGEQF
11,TRBV7-2,few,ASSLGRDQPQH
13,TRBV7-7,NA,ASSQGKGLGGTQY
15,TRBV6-1,NA,ASSARGPRGSWSPLH
11,TRBV4-1,NA,ASSQDRGQPQH
13,TRBV2,NA,ASSEALRSYSPLH
16,TRBV7-3,NA,ASSLNAFAASSYNEQF
12,TRBV10-1,many,ASSDGTPPGELF
13,TRBV6-1,NA,ASSVLAGRDDEQY
13,TRBV5-1,NA,ASSLEVGAGDTQY
16,TRBV5-6,NA,ASSLRRTGRNSGNTIY
9,TRBV30,NA,AWTQYNEQF
10,TRBV5-6,NA,ASTNYVGEAF
13,TRBV7-9,NA,ASSLGGPIYNEQF
12,TRBV27,few,ASSFLQSTDTQY
15,TRBV5-6,NA,ASSDLQAGSSGNTIY
13,TRBV18,NA,ASSQGTSGVNEQF
12,TRBV30,NA,AWSPDRVKDGYT
13,TRBV6-5,NA,ASRRLAGGNDEQF
12,TRBV5-6,few,ASSRTGLDSPLH
11,TRBV6-1,NA,ASRPQGLGEAF
11,TRBV5-4,NA,ASMSGGDSPLH
16,TRBV5-6,few,ASSYDLPAGGSTDTQY
12,TRBV9,NA,ASSVRQGWNEQF
13,TRBV2,few,VIGVEASNNSPLH
9,TRBV11-1,NA,ASSFMETQY
13,TRBV6-5,NA,ASTLAGASTGELF
14,TRBV22-1,NA,PGSALPGEANYGYT
11,TRBV2,NA,ASTGQGIHEQY
12,TRBV5-4,NA,ASSPRRPYNEQF
16,TRBV4-1,few,ASSQDILRAGGWETQY
14,TRBV15,NA,ATSPGGLAGSYEQF
10,TRBV6-1,NA,ASSGGRDGYT
13,TRBV18,few,ASSPGQGASYEQY
15,TRBV7-6,NA,ASSLELAGTSTDTQY
13,TRBV6-5,few,ASSNRDRPSYEQY
11,TRBV4-1,NA,ASSLTGDYGYT
13,TRBV19,NA,ASSKPPGATYGYT
13,TRBV7-3,NA,ASSFSRAPGYGYT
11,TRBV7-9,NA,ASSFQGQREAF
11,TRBV2,NA,ASSQQGAVGYT